These 16 T cell receptor beta chains share one sample of origin, sequenced in a study of quantifying T cell responses using KT2 cells. Study information: cDNA was made from DNase-treated RNA using alpha and beta constant primers.

The cDNA 3' end received a ligated oligonucleotide with a UMI. The first PCR ran approximately 4 cycles with an equimolar RC1.1 and RC1.2 beta primer mix. TCRdb reprocessed the UMI-ligation and nested PCR reads with MiXCR, giving one entry per CDR3 protein. Here the sample spans some 43,000 distinct CDR3 sequences, more than 15% being singletons. Sequenced input: PBMCs spiked with cells of the T cell clone KT2. These receptors originate from a human donor.

V usage is TRBV12-3 or TRBV12-4 and J usage is TRBJ1-4; the D is unclear. The CDR3 sequence is 13 residues long. V was trimmed by 0 bases and J by 8 bases, leaving 7 bases between them. The CDR3 region has the DNA TGTGCCAGCAGTTTAGCCACGGGCGAAAAACTGTTTTTT. Its translation: CASSLATGEKLFF.

This clonotype showed up just a few times. This chain uses TRBV20-1 with TRBJ2-2; D might be TRBD1 (6 bases). The CDR3 is 15 residues long. Between the trimmed V and J ends, which lost 0 bases and 2 bases, there was a span of 10 bases. Germline V gene data show CDR1 as DFQATT and CDR2 as SNEGSKA (reference sequence). The CDR3 nucleotides read TGCAGTGCTAGAGATCCACAGGGTAACACCGGGGAGCTGTTTTTT. It yields the protein CSARDPQGNTGELFF.

This clonotype was recorded a few times. This chain connects TRBV7-2 to TRBJ2-7; 7 bases agree with TRBD2. The germline CDR1 and CDR2 sequences are SGHTA and FQGNSA. The length of the CDR3 is 14 residues. Trimming removed 2 bases from V and 3 bases from J; junction bases left unmatched: 4. The CDR3 DNA follows: TGTGCCAGCAGCTTATCCGGGACTAACTACGAGCAGTACTTC. It specifies CASSLSGTNYEQYF.

The V and J genes are TRBV7-9 and TRBJ1-2; a weak D match, TRBD1 (5 bases). V lost 5 bases and J lost 6, with 22 bases in between. The CDR3 length is 16 residues. In germline, CDR1 is SEHNR, CDR2 FQNEAQ (reference sequence). The CDR3 is CASSPPRGWRSDGYTF. The DNA for the CDR3 is TGTGCCAGCAGCCCCCCAAGGGGATGGCGATCGGATGGCTACACCTTC.

This clonotype has just a few counts. This chain joins TRBV4-3 and TRBJ2-2, with D perhaps TRBD1 (7 bases). The V end was cut by 1 base, the J end by 9 bases, with 18 bases between. Germline CDR1 and CDR2: LGHNA and YSLEER. CDR3 size: 16 residues. Written as DNA, the CDR3 is TGCGCCAGCAGCCAAGTAACTGGCGGAGGGGGCCGGGAGCTGTTTTTT. It translates to CASSQVTGGGGRELFF.

The chain has TRBV12-3 or TRBV12-4 and TRBJ2-3; 7 bases are shared with TRBD1. J was trimmed by 6 bases and V by 5 bases; bases with no gene match: 8. This CDR3 contains 14 residues. The CDR3 spells CASSAQGFYDTQYF. The CDR3 DNA follows: TGTGCCAGCAGTGCACAGGGGTTTTATGATACGCAGTATTTT.

This clonotype was observed a handful of times. The rearrangement links TRBV6-5 to TRBJ2-1, with D possibly TRBD1 on 6 matching bases. The length of the CDR3 is 18 residues. Germline CDR1 reads MNHEY; CDR2 reads SVGAGI. Trimming removed 0 bases from V and 4 bases from J, with 19 bases in between. The CDR3 nucleotides are TGTGCCAGCAGTTACTCCCCCCCCGACAGGAGCGTATACAATGAGCAGTTCTTC. The encoded protein is CASSYSPPDRSVYNEQFF.

The chain combines TRBV7-2 with TRBJ1-1; 9 bases are a match to TRBD1. CDR3 length: 13 amino acids. Germline CDR1 SGHTA, CDR2 FQGNSA. CDR3 in amino acids: CGQRAGTGQEAFF. The DNA for the CDR3 is TGTGGCCAGCGTGCGGGGACAGGGCAAGAAGCTTTCTTT. The full variable domain, rest sourced from reference TRBV7-2 and TRBJ1-1, is GAGVSQSPSNKVTEKGKDVELRCDPISGHTALYWYRQSLGQGLEFLIYFQGNSAPDKSGLPSDRFSAERTGGSVSTLTIQRTQQEDSAVYLCGQRAGTGQEAFFGQGTRLTVV.

This clonotype occurred a few times. The rearrangement links TRBV6-6 to TRBJ1-6; tentative D call: TRBD1 (6 bases). The CDR3 is made up of 14 amino acids. The germline V gene has CDR1 MNHNY and CDR2 SVGAGI (reference sequence). The germline V and J ends were trimmed by 5 bases and 3 bases, with 8 bases remaining between them. The chain's CDR3 is CASSQGHYNSPLHF. In nucleotides, the CDR3 is TGTGCCAGCAGTCAGGGACACTATAATTCACCCCTCCACTTT.

This clonotype was detected ten times or more. The V gene is TRBV11-3, the J gene TRBJ2-2, with 16 bases lining up with TRBD2. Per germline, CDR1 SGHNT and CDR2 YENEEA. Trimming took 5 bases from V and 5 from J; bases not matched to a gene: 5. The CDR3 contains 17 residues. CDR3 in DNA: TGTGCCAGCAGCGCCGGGACTAGCGGGAGGGGGACCGGGGAGCTGTTTTTT. It codes for CASSAGTSGRGTGELFF.

The V call is TRBV5-5, the J call TRBJ1-1; no clear D. The V end was cut by 0 bases, the J end by 7 bases, with 16 bases between. In germline, CDR1 is SGHKS, CDR2 YYEKEE (reference sequence). The CDR3 length is 15 residues. This CDR3 is CASSLVMGSQLEAFF. The CDR3 DNA follows: TGTGCCAGCAGCTTGGTGATGGGTTCCCAACTTGAAGCTTTCTTT.

This clonotype was detected many times. The chain recombines TRBV29-1 with TRBJ2-1, with 13 bases that match TRBD2. The CDR3 contains 17 residues. Germline-derived CDR1 and CDR2 are SQVTM and ANQGSEA. After removal of 6 bases from V and 2 bases from J, the junction contained 10 bases not matched to a gene. The CDR3 DNA is TGCAGCGTCCGACTAGCGGGGGGCCTTAAGGCCTACAATGAGCAGTTCTTC. Translating it yields CSVRLAGGLKAYNEQFF.

This clonotype came up many times. The gene calls are TRBV7-9 and TRBJ2-3, with TRBD1 as a possible D gene (5 bases). CDR3 size: 13 residues. Germline CDR1 reads SEHNR; CDR2 reads FQNEAQ (reference sequence). V lost 10 bases and J lost 0, with 11 bases in between. The CDR3 coding sequence is TGTGCCACCATGACAGCTAGCACAGATACGCAGTATTTT. Protein sequence: CATMTASTDTQYF.

This chain links TRBV18 with TRBJ2-3, with TRBD2 as a possible D gene (6 bases). The germline gives CDR1 KGHSH, CDR2 LQKENI. The CDR3 extends over 14 amino acids. Trimming removed 1 base from V and 14 bases from J, with 19 bases in between. Here the CDR3 reads CASSPQSARGAPYF. The CDR3 DNA reads TGTGCCAGCTCACCACAGAGCGCGCGGGGCGCCCCGTATTTT.

This clonotype was observed a handful of times. The CDR3 sequence: CASSYGWGRGANEQFF. The CDR3 coding sequence is TGTGCCAGCAGTTACGGCTGGGGCCGAGGGGCGAATGAGCAGTTCTTC. The rearrangement links TRBV6-5 to TRBJ2-1; TRBD1 or TRBD2 may be the D gene (5 bases each). Trimming pared 2 bases from V and 7 bases from J, leaving 18 bases between. Germline V gives CDR1 MNHEY, CDR2 SVGAGI. The CDR3 has 16 amino acids.

This clonotype showed up many times. The chain combines TRBV20-1 with TRBJ1-1; 7 nucleotides align to TRBD1. CDR3 length: 14 amino acids. V trimming: 1 base; J trimming: 2 bases; junction bases outside the gene matches: 4. Germline lookup yields CDR1 DFQATT and CDR2 SNEGSKA (reference sequence). The CDR3 coding sequence is TGCAGTGCTAGAGGCACAGGGGCAAACACTGAAGCTTTCTTT. Its translation is CSARGTGANTEAFF.